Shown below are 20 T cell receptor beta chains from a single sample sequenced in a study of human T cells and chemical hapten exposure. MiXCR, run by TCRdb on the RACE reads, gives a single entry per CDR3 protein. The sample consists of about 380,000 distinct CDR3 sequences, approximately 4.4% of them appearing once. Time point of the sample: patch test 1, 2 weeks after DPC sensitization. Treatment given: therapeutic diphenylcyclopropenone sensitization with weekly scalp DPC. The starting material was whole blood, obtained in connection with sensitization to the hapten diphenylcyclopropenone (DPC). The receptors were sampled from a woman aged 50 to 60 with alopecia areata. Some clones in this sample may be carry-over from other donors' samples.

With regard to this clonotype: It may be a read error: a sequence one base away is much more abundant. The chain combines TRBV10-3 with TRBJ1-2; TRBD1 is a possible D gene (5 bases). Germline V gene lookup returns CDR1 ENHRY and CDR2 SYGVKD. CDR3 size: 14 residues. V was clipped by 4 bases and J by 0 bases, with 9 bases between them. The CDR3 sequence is CAISVRGANYGYTF. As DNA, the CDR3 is TGTGCCATCAGTGTTCGGGGCGCTAACTATGGCTACACCTTC.

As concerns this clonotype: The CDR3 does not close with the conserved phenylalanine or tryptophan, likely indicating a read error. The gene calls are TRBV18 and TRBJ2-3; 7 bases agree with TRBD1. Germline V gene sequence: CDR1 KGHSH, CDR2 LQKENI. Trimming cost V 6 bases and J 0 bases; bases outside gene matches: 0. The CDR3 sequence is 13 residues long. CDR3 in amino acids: CASSDRSTDTQYL. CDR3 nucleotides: TGTGCCAGCTCGGACAGGAGCACAGATACGCAGTATTTA.

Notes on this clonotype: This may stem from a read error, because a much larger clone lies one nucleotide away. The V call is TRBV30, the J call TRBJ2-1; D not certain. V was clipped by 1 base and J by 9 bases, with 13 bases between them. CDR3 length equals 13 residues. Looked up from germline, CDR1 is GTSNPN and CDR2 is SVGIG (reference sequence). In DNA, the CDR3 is TGTGCCTGGAGTGCAAACCCCCGCAGTGAGCAGTTCTTC. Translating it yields CAWSANPRSEQFF.

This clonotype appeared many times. The CDR3 protein is CASSPPVDSGNTIYF. Here the CDR3 DNA reads TGTGCCAGCTCACCACCGGTCGACTCTGGAAACACCATATATTTT. The V and J genes are TRBV18 and TRBJ1-3, with D hard to call. CDR1 KGHSH and CDR2 LQKENI come from the germline V gene. V lost 0 bases and J lost 0, with 6 bases in between. This CDR3 comprises 15 residues.

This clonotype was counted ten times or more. CDR3 coding DNA: TGTGCCAGCAGCTTAGACCTTCTTGATCCTGGAAACACCATATATTTT. This gives the protein CASSLDLLDPGNTIYF. This sequence joins TRBV7-9 and TRBJ1-3; D unclear. CDR1 is SEHNR, CDR2 FQNEAQ, per germline (reference sequence). The CDR3 length is 16 residues. The V end was cut by 1 base, the J end by 2 bases, with 12 bases between.

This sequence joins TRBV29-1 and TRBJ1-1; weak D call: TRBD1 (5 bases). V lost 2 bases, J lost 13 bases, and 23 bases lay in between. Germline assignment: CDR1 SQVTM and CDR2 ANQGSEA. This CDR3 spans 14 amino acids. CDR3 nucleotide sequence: TGCAGCGTTGAATCGGAGGGACCCCCCACTGGGAGTTTCTTT. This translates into CSVESEGPPTGSFF.

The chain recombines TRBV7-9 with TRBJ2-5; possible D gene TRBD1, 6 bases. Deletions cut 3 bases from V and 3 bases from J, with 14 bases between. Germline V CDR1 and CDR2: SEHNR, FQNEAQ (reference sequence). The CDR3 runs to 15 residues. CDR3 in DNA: TGTGCCAGCAGCTTTCTGGGGACACACGAAGAGACCCAGTACTTC. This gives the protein CASSFLGTHEETQYF.

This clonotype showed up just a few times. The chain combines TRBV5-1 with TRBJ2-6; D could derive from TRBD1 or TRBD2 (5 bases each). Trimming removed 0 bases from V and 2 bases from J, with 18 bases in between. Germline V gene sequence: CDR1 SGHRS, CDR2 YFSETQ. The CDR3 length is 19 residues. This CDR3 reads CASSLDPQGATTGANVLTF. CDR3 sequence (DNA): TGCGCCAGCAGCTTGGACCCCCAGGGAGCGACCACTGGGGCCAACGTCCTGACTTTC.

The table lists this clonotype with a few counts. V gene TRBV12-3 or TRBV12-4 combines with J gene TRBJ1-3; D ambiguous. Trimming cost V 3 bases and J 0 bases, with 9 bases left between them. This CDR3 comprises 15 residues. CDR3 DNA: TGTGCCAGCAGTTTCTCCCCGGTCTCTGGAAACACCATATATTTT. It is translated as CASSFSPVSGNTIYF.

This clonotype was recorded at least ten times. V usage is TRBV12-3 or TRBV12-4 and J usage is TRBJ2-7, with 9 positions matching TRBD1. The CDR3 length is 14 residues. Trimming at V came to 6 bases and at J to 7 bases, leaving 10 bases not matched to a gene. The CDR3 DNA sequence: TGTGCCAGCAGCAATACAGGGGGCTCGGGGGAGCAGTACTTC. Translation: CASSNTGGSGEQYF.

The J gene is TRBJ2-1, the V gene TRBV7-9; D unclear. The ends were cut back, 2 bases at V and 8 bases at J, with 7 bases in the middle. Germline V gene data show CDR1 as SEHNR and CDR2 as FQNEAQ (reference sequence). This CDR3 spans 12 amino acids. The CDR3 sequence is CASSLNLDEQFF. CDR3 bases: TGTGCCAGCAGCTTAAATCTGGATGAGCAGTTCTTC.

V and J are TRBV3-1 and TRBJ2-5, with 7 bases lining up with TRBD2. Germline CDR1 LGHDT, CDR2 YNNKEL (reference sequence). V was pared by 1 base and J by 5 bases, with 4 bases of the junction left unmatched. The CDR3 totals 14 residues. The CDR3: CASSQAGGVETQYF. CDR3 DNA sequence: TGTGCCAGCAGCCAAGCGGGAGGCGTGGAGACCCAGTACTTC.

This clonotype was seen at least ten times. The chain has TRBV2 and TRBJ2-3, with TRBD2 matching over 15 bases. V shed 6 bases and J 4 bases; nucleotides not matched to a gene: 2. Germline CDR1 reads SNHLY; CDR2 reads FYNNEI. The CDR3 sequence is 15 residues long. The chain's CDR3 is CASRGLAGGSDTQYF. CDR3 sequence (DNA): TGTGCCAGCAGGGGACTAGCGGGAGGTTCAGATACGCAGTATTTT.

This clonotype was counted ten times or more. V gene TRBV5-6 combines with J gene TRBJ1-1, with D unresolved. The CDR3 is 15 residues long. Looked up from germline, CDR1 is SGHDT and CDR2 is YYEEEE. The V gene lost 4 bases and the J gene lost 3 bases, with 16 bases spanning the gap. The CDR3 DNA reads TGTGCCAGCAGCGTTCGATCCAAGGGTTACACTGAAGCTTTCTTT. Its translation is CASSVRSKGYTEAFF.

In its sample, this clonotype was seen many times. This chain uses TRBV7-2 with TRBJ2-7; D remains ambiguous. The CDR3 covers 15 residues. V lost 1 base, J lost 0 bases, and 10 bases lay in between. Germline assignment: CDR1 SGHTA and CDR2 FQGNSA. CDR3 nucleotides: TGTGCCAGCAGCTTAGAAGGCTTCAGCTCCTACGAGCAGTACTTC. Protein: CASSLEGFSSYEQYF.

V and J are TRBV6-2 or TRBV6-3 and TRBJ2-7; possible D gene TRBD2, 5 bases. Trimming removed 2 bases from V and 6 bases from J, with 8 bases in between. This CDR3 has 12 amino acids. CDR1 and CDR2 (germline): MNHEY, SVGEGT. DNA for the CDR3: TGTGCCAGCAGTTACCCTCGGGGCGAGCAGTACTTC. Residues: CASSYPRGEQYF.

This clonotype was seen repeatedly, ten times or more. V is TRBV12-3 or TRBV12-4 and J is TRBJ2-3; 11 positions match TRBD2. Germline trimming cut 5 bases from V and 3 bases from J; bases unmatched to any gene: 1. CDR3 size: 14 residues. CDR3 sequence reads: CASSRLAGTDTQYF. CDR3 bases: TGTGCCAGCAGTAGACTAGCGGGGACAGATACGCAGTATTTT.

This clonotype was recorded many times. CDR3 nucleotide sequence: TGTGCCAGCAGTGAATACAGGAGAGACGAGTCTGTCCAGTACTTC. This sequence encodes CASSEYRRDESVQYF. The chain couples TRBV28 to TRBJ2-5, with a possible D match to TRBD1 (5 bases). Germline V gives CDR1 MDHEN, CDR2 SYDVKM. Trimming shortened V by 5 bases and J by 10 bases, and 23 bases separated the two germline ends. CDR3 size: 15 residues.

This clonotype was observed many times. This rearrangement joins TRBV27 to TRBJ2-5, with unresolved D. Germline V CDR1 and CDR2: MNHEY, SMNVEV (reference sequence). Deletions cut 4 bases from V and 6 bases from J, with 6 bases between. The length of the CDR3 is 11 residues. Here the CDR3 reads CASSSGQTQYF. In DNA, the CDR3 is TGTGCCAGCAGTTCAGGACAGACCCAGTACTTC.

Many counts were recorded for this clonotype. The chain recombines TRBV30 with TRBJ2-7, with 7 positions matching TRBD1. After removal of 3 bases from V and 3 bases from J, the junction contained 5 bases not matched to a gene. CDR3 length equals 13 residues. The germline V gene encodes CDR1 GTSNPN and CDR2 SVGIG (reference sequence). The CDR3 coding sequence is TGTGCCTGGAGGGAAAGGGGGCTCTACGAGCAGTACTTC. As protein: CAWRERGLYEQYF.